This T cell receptor beta chain was retrieved from a study of molecular identifiers for immune sequencing clone quantification. This clonotype was seen many times. What it binds is unknown. Previously described methods and listed TCR primers produced bulk TCR libraries. TCRdb reanalysed the PCR reads using MiXCR and keeps one entry per CDR3 protein. The sample contains 490,000 or so distinct CDR3 sequences, under 30% of which appear only once. J lost 0 bases, V lost 1 base, and 4 bases had no gene match. Germline V lookup: CDR1 SGHDT, CDR2 YYEEEE. This CDR3 is 16 amino acids long. General study findings and limits: Effector cells had over 98% of their molecules in clones above 20 RNA copies, while naive cells had under 1%.

The sequenced sample was naive CD8+ T cells from blood, with Jurkat cell RNA spiked in. The subset denotes: FACS-sorted CD8+CD4-CCR7+CD45RA+ naive T cells. The receptor comes from a human donor in good health. Some libraries in this study had Jurkat cell RNA spiked in. This chain links TRBV5-6 with TRBJ1-1; 9 bases fit TRBD1. The CDR3 loop reads CASSLYRGQMNTEAFF. The DNA of the CDR3 is TGTGCCAGCAGCTTGTACAGGGGGCAGATGAACACTGAAGCTTTCTTT.